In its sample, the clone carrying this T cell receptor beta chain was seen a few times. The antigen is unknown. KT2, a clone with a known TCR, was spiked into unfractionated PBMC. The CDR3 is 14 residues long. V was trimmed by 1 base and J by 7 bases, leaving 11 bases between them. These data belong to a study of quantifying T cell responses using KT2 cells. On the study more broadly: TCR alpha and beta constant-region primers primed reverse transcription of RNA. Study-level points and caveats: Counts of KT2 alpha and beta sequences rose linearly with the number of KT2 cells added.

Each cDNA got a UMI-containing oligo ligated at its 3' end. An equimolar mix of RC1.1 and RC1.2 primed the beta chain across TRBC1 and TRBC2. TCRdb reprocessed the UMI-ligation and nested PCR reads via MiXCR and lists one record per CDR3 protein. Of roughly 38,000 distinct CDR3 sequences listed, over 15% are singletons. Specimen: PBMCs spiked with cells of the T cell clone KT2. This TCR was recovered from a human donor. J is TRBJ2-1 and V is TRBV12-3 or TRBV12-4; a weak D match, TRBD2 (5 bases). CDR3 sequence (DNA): TGTGCCAGCAGTTTAGGAGAGGGCCAGAATGAGCAGTTCTTC. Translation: CASSLGEGQNEQFF.